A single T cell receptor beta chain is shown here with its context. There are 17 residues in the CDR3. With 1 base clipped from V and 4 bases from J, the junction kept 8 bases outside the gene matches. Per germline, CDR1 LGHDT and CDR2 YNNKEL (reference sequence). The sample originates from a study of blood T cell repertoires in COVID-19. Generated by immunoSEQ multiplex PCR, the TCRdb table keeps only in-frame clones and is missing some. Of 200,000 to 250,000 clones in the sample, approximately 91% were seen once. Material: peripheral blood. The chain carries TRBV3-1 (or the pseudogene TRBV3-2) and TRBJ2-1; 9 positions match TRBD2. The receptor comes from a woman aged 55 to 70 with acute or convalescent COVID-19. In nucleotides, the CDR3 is TGTGCCAGCAGCCAAGGCCCTCTAGCGGGGCCTTACAATGAGCAGTTCTTC. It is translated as CASSQGPLAGPYNEQFF.